The clone carrying this T cell receptor (beta chain) occurred a few times. Its antigen is not identified. Despite likely unrecorded immune exposures, the donors were nominally healthy at the time of sampling. The PCR ran on 60 Vbeta and 13 Jbeta primers. This table comes from immunoSEQ multiplex PCR, and its TCRdb copy is limited to in-frame clones, with some not included. The sample yields 110,000 to 150,000 clones, more than 70% seen once. The entry originates in a study of cytomegalovirus exposure and HLA in healthy donors. Study-wide results and limits: CMV serostatus was the sole immune exposure information available. The authors listed 150 to 200 TCR beta chains as cytomegalovirus-associated. Sequence variants that were highly shared formed a cluster that was likely a sequencing artifact.

The TCR originated in a woman aged 40 to 50 in good health and CMV-seronegative. Sequencing was performed on PBMCs.

CDR3 nucleotides: TGTGCCAGCAGCCTATACGGGGAAAAACTGTTTTTT. It is translated as CASSLYGEKLFF. The gene calls are TRBV4-2 and TRBJ1-4, with D unresolved. V gave up 4 bases and J gave up 8 bases, with 8 bases separating them. CDR1 is LGHNA and CDR2 is YNFKEQ in the germline V gene. The CDR3 loop spans 12 amino acids.